This TCR beta chain was captured in a study of beta chain features in type 1 diabetes. Expressed TCRB transcripts were sequenced because the isolated RNA had all been reverse transcribed beforehand. Clones were sequenced by immunoSEQ multiplex PCR, and TCRdb holds only the in-frame ones, with some missing. The sample records 250,000 to 300,000 clones, about 7.8% being singletons. This CDR3 region has 15 residues. Trimming pared 3 bases from V and 5 bases from J, leaving 17 bases between. The germline V gene encodes CDR1 SGHRS and CDR2 YFSETQ. The receptor comes from a woman younger than 35 in good health. The chain carries TRBV5-1 and TRBJ2-5; D call uncertain. The source material was central memory CD4+ T cells from blood. CDR3 protein: CASSSRQLGAETQYF. In DNA, the CDR3 is TGCGCCAGCAGCTCTCGGCAGCTAGGAGCGGAGACCCAGTACTTC.